This T cell receptor (beta chain) came from a study of monozygotic twins with inflammatory bowel disease (dated by TCRdb to about 2019). In the study overall: A total of about 28 monozygotic twin pairs were included in the full study, comprising nine German pairs (four IBD-concordant, five IBD-discordant) and 19 IBD-discordant Danish pairs. Each individual had, on average, about 151 000 unique TCRalpha sequences and 181 000 unique TCRbeta sequences available for analysis. The search for disease-associated traits relied mainly on comparing, within discordant pairs, IBD patients with their genetically identical healthy co-twins.

In the germline V gene, CDR1 corresponds to MDHEN and CDR2 to SYDVKM. The CDR3 runs 14 amino acids, cysteine and phenylalanine included. Only the protein is available. Of note for this clonotype: No cognate antigen has been identified for it.

The library was made by 5' RACE. For each TCR library, around 4,000 ng of total RNA was used. For each sample, cDNA synthesis with SMARTScribe reverse transcriptase was split into eight separate reactions. Unique molecular identifiers containing a 6-nucleotide sample barcode were introduced through template switching during cDNA synthesis. Two nested PCRs of around 16 and 10 cycles amplified the TCRalpha and TCRbeta cDNA, and bead purification followed each PCR. Before amplification, the cDNA was both treated with uracil DNA-glycosylase and purified with the QIAquick PCR purification kit. In the second PCR, Illumina TruSeq-compatible adapters and sample-specific barcodes were added. TapeStation and Qubit were used to check library quality and concentration, and 4.5 to 6 ng of each library was pooled. The pooled libraries were sequenced with 2 x 100 bp reads and custom sequencing primers on an Illumina HiSeq2500 single-index Rapid Run. From the authors' description of their analysis: MiGEC version 1.2.6 was used for UMI-based consensus assembly to correct PCR and sequencing errors. MiXCR version 2.1.1 was used for V(D)J alignment, clonotype assembly and CDR3 extraction. Normalisation of gene usage, clonotype sharing and MAIT/NKT TCR abundance was achieved by analysing the top 1000, 10 000 and 20 000 clonotypes per sample. Diversity was computed as the inverse Simpson index with the vegan R package after downsampling to 27 000 UMIs. Paired Mann-Whitney U tests on discordant twin pairs were used, with Benjamini-Hochberg multiple-testing correction. TCRdb reprocessed the public reads and reports one entry per CDR3 protein sequence, without DNA. The V and J calls here are based on TCRdb, not the publication. The sample table gives about 350,000 distinct CDR3 sequences. In total, the top ten clones hold 2% to 2.5% of the sample.

What the work shows at the level of the full study, not this receptor alone: No single strong signal or clonotype linked to IBD turned up in the results, so the idea that one exists was not supported. Repertoire similarity did not differ between concordant and discordant twins, which could be due to limited statistical power. The analysis was unable to tell different T cell subtypes apart. Because patients received different immunosuppressive treatments, the repertoires may have picked up extra background noise and variability between individuals. Measured by the inverse Simpson index, TCRbeta repertoire diversity was lower in IBD patients than in their healthy co-twins. Compared with healthy twins, IBD patients shared fewer clonotypes with other individuals, and the difference was most pronounced in patients with signs of disease activity.

From each donor, a roughly 2.7 ml peripheral blood sample was collected into PAXgene tubes and kept at -80 degrees C. Without T cell sorting, total RNA was isolated from whole blood using the PAXgene blood miRNA kit on an automated QIAcube. Deep TCRalpha and TCRbeta repertoire profiling with unique molecular barcoding was performed on peripheral blood of monozygotic twin pairs concordant or discordant for inflammatory bowel disease. Smoking habits were recorded for all twin pairs, and each individual was classified as a current, former or never smoker. Recombination connected TRBV28 to TRBJ2-1; the TCRdb call, TRBD1, lacks DNA for checking. The sequenced material came from blood. The receptor's source is a human donor with ulcerative colitis or Crohn's disease, or a healthy co-twin of an affected twin (not recorded which). CDR3 sequence: CASSFKGGRNEQFF. Reference TRBV28 and TRBJ2-1 genes cover what lies past the CDR3, so the full variable domain is DVKVTQSSRYLVKRTGEKVFLECVQDMDHENMFWYRQDPGLGLRLIYFSYDVKMKEKGDIPEGYSVSREKKERFSLILESASTNQTSMYLCASSFKGGRNEQFFGPGTRLTVL.